Sequencing of this TCR beta chain was carried out in a study of liver allograft versus peripheral blood T cells. The overall study: The authors compared T cell receptor repertoires in transplanted livers with those in the peripheral blood of recipients.

V gave up 10 bases and J gave up 9 bases, with 25 bases separating them. Looked up from germline, CDR1 is LNHDA and CDR2 is SQIVND (reference sequence). The CDR3 runs to 15 residues. In this sample, this clonotype is medium-sized. The antigen is undetermined. Notes on the study in general: Reportedly, the T cell receptor repertoires present inside liver allografts differed from those in peripheral blood.

MiXCR, applied by TCRdb to the reads, yields one record per CDR3 protein. The table records about 9,600 distinct CDR3 sequences, approximately 15% of them present only once. The origin of this receptor is a human patient who had a liver transplant. Some T cells may trace back to the graft donor. V gene TRBV19 combines with J gene TRBJ2-1; a possible D gene is TRBD1 (5 bases). The CDR3 bases are TGTGCCACTTCGTCGGGCGGTAGGGGTAACTTTGAGCAGTTCTTC. Protein product: CATSSGGRGNFEQFF. Full variable domain (rest looked up from reference TRBV19 and TRBJ2-1): DGGITQSPKYLFRKEGQNVTLSCEQNLNHDAMYWYRQDPGQGLRLIYYSQIVNDFQKGDIAEGYSVSREKKESFPLTVTSAQKNPTAFYLCATSSGGRGNFEQFFGPGTRLTVL.